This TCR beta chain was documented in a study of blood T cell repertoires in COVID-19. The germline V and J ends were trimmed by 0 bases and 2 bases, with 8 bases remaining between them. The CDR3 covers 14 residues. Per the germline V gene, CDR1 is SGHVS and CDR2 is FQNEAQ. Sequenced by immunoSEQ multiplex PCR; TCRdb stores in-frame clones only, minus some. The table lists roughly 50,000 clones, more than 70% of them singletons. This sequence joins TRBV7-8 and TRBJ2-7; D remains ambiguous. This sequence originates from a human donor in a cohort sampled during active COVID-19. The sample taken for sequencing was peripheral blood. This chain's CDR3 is CASSLASLAYEQYF. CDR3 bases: TGTGCCAGCAGCTTAGCGTCCCTAGCCTACGAGCAGTACTTC.